This TCR beta chain stems from a study of glioma-infiltrating T cells. Overall study results and limits: Gliomas, especially low-grade, showed above-expected tissue-blood divergence; non-neoplastic patients showed below.

As for this clonotype: Antigen specificity is unknown. This may be a read error, as it is one base from a much larger clone.

The germline V gene has CDR1 KGHSH and CDR2 LQKENI. J was trimmed by 3 bases and V by 4 bases; bases with no gene match: 5. The CDR3 length is 15 residues. Using RNA template, CDR3s of TCR alpha and beta were amplified with iRepertoire arm-PCR. TCRdb recomputed calls from the multiplex PCR reads with MiXCR, one row per CDR3 protein. The sample lists around 100,000 distinct CDR3 sequences; 25% to 35% were seen once. The origin of this receptor is a human donor with low-grade glioma or glioblastoma, undergoing nonglioma brain surgery, or in good health (not recorded which). The sample comprised glioma tissue, nonneoplastic brain tissue, or PBMCs (not recorded which). This sequence joins TRBV18 and TRBJ2-1, with 8 bases fitting TRBD1. The CDR3 DNA sequence: TGTGCCAGCTCACAAGGGACAGGTATCTACAATGAGCAGTTCTTC. Its translation: CASSQGTGIYNEQFF.